These T cell receptor beta chains were read from a single sample in a study of blood T cells in healthy people across ages. TCRdb redid the calling of the 5' RACE reads with MiXCR, one entry per CDR3 protein. The data contain approximately 900,000 distinct CDR3 sequences, 48% of them singletons. Sequences were obtained from blood. The receptors were sampled from a man under 40 in good health. CDR3s include the opening cysteine and the closing phenylalanine or tryptophan. Fields, in order: D gene, V gene, clone size, J gene, CDR3 protein, CDR3 DNA. D genes are given only for firm matches. Clone size is stated in some rows and not others, as once, few, many or a class when expanded.

NA	TRBV5-1	NA	TRBJ1-4	CASSLEVQPEKLFF	TGCGCCAGCAGCTTGGAGGTACAGCCTGAAAAACTGTTTTTT
NA	TRBV6-2/TRBV6-3	few	TRBJ2-1	CATQYAGQGYNEQFF	TGTGCCACCCAATACGCTGGGCAGGGTTACAATGAGCAGTTCTTC
NA	TRBV27	few	TRBJ1-4	CASSLLGEKLFF	TGTGCCAGCAGTTTACTAGGGGAAAAACTGTTTTTT
TRBD1	TRBV29-1	NA	TRBJ2-5	CSAKRQGGEETQYF	TGCAGCGCAAAAAGACAGGGTGGAGAGGAGACCCAGTACTTC
NA	TRBV24-1	few	TRBJ1-2	CATSDFSTAKGYTF	TGTGCCACCAGTGATTTTTCCACAGCTAAGGGCTACACCTTC
NA	TRBV2	NA	TRBJ1-3	CASSPDPPGSGNTIYF	TGTGCCAGCAGCCCCGACCCCCCGGGATCTGGAAACACCATATATTTT
TRBD1	TRBV29-1	few	TRBJ1-2	CSVAGTGGVDYGYTF	TGCAGCGTTGCCGGGACAGGGGGAGTGGACTATGGCTACACCTTC
NA	TRBV27	NA	TRBJ2-6	CASRDGETPGANVLTF	TGTGCCAGCCGGGACGGAGAAACCCCTGGGGCCAACGTCCTGACTTTC
NA	TRBV20-1	NA	TRBJ2-3	CSARDLRGAMSTDTQYF	TGCAGTGCTAGGGACTTACGGGGGGCGATGAGCACAGATACGCAGTATTTT
NA	TRBV7-9	few	TRBJ2-1	CTSSSQARNNEQFF	TGTACCAGCAGCTCGCAGGCCCGAAACAATGAGCAGTTCTTC
NA	TRBV29-1	NA	TRBJ2-7	CSVEDDQGSYEQYF	TGCAGCGTTGAAGATGATCAGGGCTCCTACGAGCAGTACTTC
NA	TRBV4-3	NA	TRBJ2-6	CASSQPAGTGANVLTF	TGCGCCAGCAGCCAACCCGCAGGGACCGGGGCCAACGTCCTGACTTTC
NA	TRBV12-3/TRBV12-4	NA	TRBJ1-1	CAGSLGGAGTEAFF	TGTGCCGGCAGTTTAGGGGGGGCCGGAACTGAAGCTTTCTTT
TRBD1	TRBV7-2	NA	TRBJ2-7	CASTLGQGTFEQYF	TGTGCCAGCACCTTAGGACAGGGGACGTTCGAGCAGTACTTC
NA	TRBV4-3	NA	TRBJ2-5	CASSQDYTQETQYF	TGCGCCAGCAGCCAAGACTACACCCAAGAGACCCAGTACTTC
TRBD1	TRBV7-9	NA	TRBJ2-7	CASSSGPRDSEQYF	TGTGCCAGCAGCTCGGGCCCCCGGGACAGCGAGCAGTACTTC
NA	TRBV11-2	NA	TRBJ1-2	CASRQGGAHGYTF	TGTGCCAGCAGGCAGGGCGGGGCTCATGGCTACACCTTC
NA	TRBV6-6	NA	TRBJ1-5	CASSYSRQGDQPQHF	TGTGCCAGCAGTTACAGTCGGCAGGGCGATCAGCCCCAGCATTTT
NA	TRBV12-3/TRBV12-4	many	TRBJ1-2	CASSPSGYGYTF	TGCGCCAGCAGCCCCTCAGGCTATGGCTACACCTTC
TRBD2	TRBV9	NA	TRBJ2-1	CASSVGGTSGALHNEQFF	TGTGCCAGCAGCGTAGGAGGGACTAGCGGGGCGCTCCACAATGAGCAGTTCTTC
NA	TRBV28	few	TRBJ1-3	CASSIGASSGNTIYF	TGTGCCAGCAGCATCGGTGCGAGCTCTGGAAACACCATATATTTT
NA	TRBV7-2	many	TRBJ2-2	CASSLAGGTGELFF	TGTGCCAGCAGCTTAGCAGGGGGAACCGGGGAGCTGTTTTTT
NA	TRBV29-1	few	TRBJ2-5	CSARADQETQYF	TGCAGTGCACGGGCAGACCAAGAGACCCAGTACTTC
TRBD2	TRBV27	NA	TRBJ2-2	CASSFTGLAGSSGELFF	TGTGCCAGCAGTTTCACGGGACTAGCGGGGTCGTCAGGGGAGCTGTTTTTT
NA	TRBV18	NA	TRBJ1-5	CAGSPSGGNQPQHF	TGTGCCGGCTCACCATCGGGGGGCAATCAGCCCCAGCATTTT